This is a list of T cell receptor beta chains from one sample in a study of T cell responses to AZD1222 COVID-19 vaccine. TCRdb keeps only in-frame clones here, not all; method: immunoSEQ multiplex PCR. This table has some 130,000 clones, just over 85% appearing once. Material: peripheral blood, obtained on day 0 of AZD1222 vaccination. The receptors here all came from an adult in good health. Each CDR3 is given with its conserved first and last residue. The order of the fields is J gene, V gene, clone size, CDR3 length, D gene, CDR3 protein, CDR3 DNA. A D gene is named only where the DNA matches it firmly. Clone sizes are given selectively: once, few, many, or a class where the clone is expanded.

J: TRBJ2-3; V: TRBV19; size: NA; length: 16; D: NA; CDR3: CASSFSVITSTDTQYF; DNA: TGTGCCAGTAGTTTTAGCGTTATCACTAGCACAGATACGCAGTATTTT
J: TRBJ1-2; V: TRBV15; size: NA; length: 15; D: NA; CDR3: CATSRDRKGTDGYTF; DNA: TGTGCCACCAGCAGAGATAGGAAGGGGACGGACGGCTACACCTTC
J: TRBJ2-7; V: TRBV11-2; size: NA; length: 13; D: NA; CDR3: CASSLGVAYEQYF; DNA: TGTGCCAGCAGCTTGGGGGTTGCCTACGAGCAGTACTTC
J: TRBJ2-7; V: TRBV3-1/TRBV3-2; size: NA; length: 12; D: NA; CDR3: CASSGVHYEQYF; DNA: TGTGCCAGCAGCGGAGTCCACTACGAGCAGTACTTC
J: TRBJ2-7; V: TRBV28; size: NA; length: 13; D: TRBD1; CDR3: CASHTGDTHEQYF; DNA: TGTGCCAGCCACACAGGGGATACCCACGAGCAGTACTTC
J: TRBJ1-1; V: TRBV7-9; size: NA; length: 16; D: NA; CDR3: CASSLRTARRNTEAFF; DNA: TGTGCCAGCAGCTTACGGACAGCCCGTAGAAACACTGAAGCTTTCTTT
J: TRBJ2-7; V: TRBV28; size: NA; length: 11; D: NA; CDR3: CASSLTYEQYF; DNA: TGTGCCAGCAGTCTCACCTACGAGCAGTACTTC
J: TRBJ2-7; V: TRBV7-9; size: NA; length: 14; D: NA; CDR3: CASSCEGTACEQYF; DNA: TGTGCCAGCAGCTGCGAGGGGACCGCCTGCGAGCAGTACTTC
J: TRBJ2-1; V: TRBV19; size: NA; length: 13; D: TRBD1; CDR3: CASSIGQGGEQFF; DNA: TGTGCCAGTAGTATCGGACAGGGGGGAGAGCAGTTCTTC
J: TRBJ1-4; V: TRBV7-2; size: NA; length: 14; D: NA; CDR3: CASSPILANEKLFF; DNA: TGTGCCAGCAGCCCCATACTTGCCAATGAAAAACTGTTTTTT
J: TRBJ1-2; V: TRBV7-9; size: once; length: 14; D: NA; CDR3: CASSLGSGNYGYTF; DNA: TGTGCCAGCAGCTTAGGTTCCGGGAACTATGGCTACACCTTC
J: TRBJ2-6; V: TRBV12-5; size: NA; length: 13; D: NA; CDR3: CASALSGANVLTF; DNA: TGTGCTAGTGCCCTCTCTGGGGCCAACGTCCTGACTTTC
J: TRBJ2-2; V: TRBV11-3; size: NA; length: 12; D: NA; CDR3: CASSFDTGELFF; DNA: TGTGCCAGCAGCTTTGACACCGGGGAGCTGTTTTTT
J: TRBJ2-3; V: TRBV7-2; size: NA; length: 16; D: TRBD1; CDR3: CASSLGPGGQEDTQYF; DNA: TGTGCCAGCAGCTTAGGCCCAGGGGGTCAGGAAGATACGCAGTATTTT
J: TRBJ2-1; V: TRBV2; size: NA; length: 11; D: NA; CDR3: CASSEYNEQFF; DNA: TGTGCCAGCAGTGAATACAATGAGCAGTTCTTC
J: TRBJ1-4; V: TRBV5-1; size: NA; length: 14; D: NA; CDR3: CASSWGNPRGQLFF; DNA: TGCGCCAGCAGCTGGGGGAACCCCCGGGGCCAACTGTTTTTT
J: TRBJ1-3; V: TRBV19; size: NA; length: 16; D: TRBD1; CDR3: CASSTTLSGQGRTIYF; DNA: TGTGCCAGTAGTACGACCCTATCTGGACAGGGCCGCACCATATATTTT
J: TRBJ1-2; V: TRBV4-3; size: NA; length: 14; D: NA; CDR3: CASSQVGTNYGYTF; DNA: TGCGCCAGCAGCCAAGTGGGGACTAACTATGGCTACACCTTC
J: TRBJ2-2; V: TRBV5-4; size: few; length: 13; D: NA; CDR3: CASSPRDTGELFF; DNA: TGTGCCAGCAGCCCTAGGGACACCGGGGAGCTGTTTTTT
J: TRBJ2-1; V: TRBV5-5; size: NA; length: 12; D: NA; CDR3: CASSLGDNEQFF; DNA: TGTGCCAGCAGCTTGGGGGATAATGAGCAGTTCTTC
J: TRBJ1-2; V: TRBV6-5; size: NA; length: 15; D: TRBD1; CDR3: CASSLGQGAWYGYTF; DNA: TGTGCCAGCAGTTTGGGACAGGGGGCCTGGTATGGCTACACCTTC
J: TRBJ2-2; V: TRBV7-2; size: NA; length: 15; D: NA; CDR3: CASSNPGLNTGELFF; DNA: TGTGCCAGCAGCAACCCGGGACTGAACACCGGGGAGCTGTTTTTT
J: TRBJ1-1; V: TRBV7-2; size: few; length: 15; D: NA; CDR3: CASSLAGFGNTEAFF; DNA: TGTGCCAGCAGCTTAGCAGGGTTTGGGAACACTGAAGCTTTCTTT
J: TRBJ2-2; V: TRBV6-5; size: NA; length: 14; D: TRBD1; CDR3: CASRGTGGPGELFF; DNA: TGTGCCAGCAGGGGGACAGGGGGTCCCGGGGAGCTGTTTTTT
J: TRBJ2-2; V: TRBV3-1/TRBV3-2; size: medium-sized; length: 15; D: TRBD2; CDR3: CASSPSGGLTGELFF; DNA: TGTGCCAGCAGCCCCAGCGGGGGGTTAACCGGGGAGCTGTTTTTT
J: TRBJ1-1; V: TRBV7-3; size: NA; length: 13; D: NA; CDR3: CASRRGMNTEAFF; DNA: TGTGCCAGCAGGAGAGGGATGAACACTGAAGCTTTCTTT
J: TRBJ1-5; V: TRBV28; size: NA; length: 14; D: NA; CDR3: CASSPQDSFQPQHF; DNA: TGTGCCAGCAGTCCCCAGGACAGTTTCCAGCCCCAGCATTTT
J: TRBJ1-2; V: TRBV19; size: once; length: 14; D: NA; CDR3: CASSIDTGNYGYTF; DNA: TGTGCCAGTAGTATAGACACCGGGAACTATGGCTACACCTTC
J: TRBJ2-7; V: TRBV6-1; size: NA; length: 14; D: NA; CDR3: CASSEQGGSYEQYF; DNA: TGTGCCAGCAGTGAGCAGGGGGGTTCCTACGAGCAGTACTTC
J: TRBJ2-5; V: TRBV5-1; size: NA; length: 14; D: NA; CDR3: CASSQRQVQETQYF; DNA: TGCGCCAGCAGCCAACGACAGGTCCAAGAGACCCAGTACTTC
J: TRBJ1-1; V: TRBV25-1; size: few; length: 17; D: NA; CDR3: CASSETGSWGWGTEAFF; DNA: TGTGCCAGCAGTGAAACGGGGAGCTGGGGATGGGGCACTGAAGCTTTCTTT
J: TRBJ1-1; V: TRBV7-2; size: NA; length: 14; D: NA; CDR3: CASSLEGAYTEAFF; DNA: TGTGCCAGCAGCTTAGAAGGAGCCTACACTGAAGCTTTCTTT
J: TRBJ2-1; V: TRBV7-2; size: NA; length: 16; D: NA; CDR3: CASSLGSSSSYNEQFF; DNA: TGTGCCAGCAGCTTGGGAAGTTCTAGCTCCTACAATGAGCAGTTCTTC
J: TRBJ1-2; V: TRBV6-2/TRBV6-3; size: few; length: 11; D: NA; CDR3: CASSDVYGYTF; DNA: TGTGCCAGCAGTGACGTCTACGGCTACACCTTC
J: TRBJ2-7; V: TRBV7-2; size: NA; length: 15; D: NA; CDR3: CASSLRQGGPYEQYF; DNA: TGTGCCAGCAGCCTCCGACAGGGAGGTCCCTACGAGCAGTACTTC
J: TRBJ1-1; V: TRBV23-1; size: NA; length: 16; D: TRBD1; CDR3: CASSHLDRPMNTEAFF; DNA: TGCGCCAGCAGTCACCTGGACAGGCCCATGAACACTGAAGCTTTCTTT
J: TRBJ2-7; V: TRBV27; size: NA; length: 12; D: NA; CDR3: CASKSRIYEQYF; DNA: TGTGCCAGCAAGAGTAGGATCTACGAGCAGTACTTC
J: TRBJ1-1; V: TRBV27; size: NA; length: 14; D: NA; CDR3: CASSFGGPNTEAFF; DNA: TGTGCCAGCAGTTTTGGGGGGCCGAACACTGAAGCTTTCTTT
J: TRBJ1-6; V: TRBV28; size: NA; length: 15; D: NA; CDR3: CASTPSRVYNSPLHF; DNA: TGTGCCAGCACCCCCTCAAGGGTTTATAATTCACCCCTCCACTTT
J: TRBJ1-1; V: TRBV9; size: few; length: 13; D: NA; CDR3: CASSVYTNTEAFF; DNA: TGTGCCAGCAGCGTCTACACGAACACTGAAGCTTTCTTT
J: TRBJ1-1; V: TRBV19; size: once; length: 15; D: TRBD1; CDR3: CASSRQGPLNTEAFF; DNA: TGTGCCAGTAGTAGACAGGGGCCTTTGAACACTGAAGCTTTCTTT
J: TRBJ2-1; V: TRBV5-5; size: NA; length: 15; D: TRBD1; CDR3: CASSLRDRGLSEQFF; DNA: TGTGCCAGCAGCTTACGGGACAGGGGGCTGAGTGAGCAGTTCTTC
J: TRBJ2-7; V: TRBV7-6; size: NA; length: 15; D: TRBD1; CDR3: CASSLTGTGSDEQYF; DNA: TGTGCCAGCAGCTTGACCGGGACAGGTAGTGACGAGCAGTACTTC
J: TRBJ1-1; V: TRBV4-3; size: NA; length: 13; D: NA; CDR3: CASSQTGLTEAFF; DNA: TGCGCCAGCAGCCAAACAGGGTTAACTGAAGCTTTCTTT
J: TRBJ2-7; V: TRBV18; size: NA; length: 13; D: NA; CDR3: CASSPTSTYEQYF; DNA: TGTGCCAGCTCGCCAACATCCACCTACGAGCAGTACTTC
J: TRBJ2-7; V: TRBV6-6; size: NA; length: 14; D: NA; CDR3: CASSTQGDSYEQYF; DNA: TGTGCCAGCAGTACCCAGGGAGATTCCTACGAGCAGTACTTC
J: TRBJ2-3; V: TRBV10-3; size: NA; length: 14; D: TRBD1; CDR3: CAISEGQSTDTQYF; DNA: TGTGCCATCTCTGAGGGACAGAGCACAGATACGCAGTATTTT
J: TRBJ1-2; V: TRBV5-4; size: NA; length: 14; D: NA; CDR3: CASSLARANYGYTF; DNA: TGTGCCAGCAGCTTGGCCCGGGCTAACTATGGCTACACCTTC
J: TRBJ2-5; V: TRBV2; size: NA; length: 10; D: NA; CDR3: CASSEETQYF; DNA: TGTGCCAGCAGTGAAGAGACCCAGTACTTC
J: TRBJ1-3; V: TRBV5-4; size: NA; length: 13; D: NA; CDR3: CASSPSVGNTIYF; DNA: TGTGCCAGCAGCCCGTCGGTGGGAAACACCATATATTTT
J: TRBJ1-4; V: TRBV7-2; size: NA; length: 16; D: TRBD1; CDR3: CASSSARQGAGEKLFF; DNA: TGTGCCAGCAGCTCCGCCCGACAGGGGGCGGGTGAAAAACTGTTTTTT
J: TRBJ1-2; V: TRBV5-1; size: once; length: 14; D: NA; CDR3: CASSLTGPENGYTF; DNA: TGCGCCAGCAGCTTGACAGGGCCTGAGAATGGCTACACCTTC